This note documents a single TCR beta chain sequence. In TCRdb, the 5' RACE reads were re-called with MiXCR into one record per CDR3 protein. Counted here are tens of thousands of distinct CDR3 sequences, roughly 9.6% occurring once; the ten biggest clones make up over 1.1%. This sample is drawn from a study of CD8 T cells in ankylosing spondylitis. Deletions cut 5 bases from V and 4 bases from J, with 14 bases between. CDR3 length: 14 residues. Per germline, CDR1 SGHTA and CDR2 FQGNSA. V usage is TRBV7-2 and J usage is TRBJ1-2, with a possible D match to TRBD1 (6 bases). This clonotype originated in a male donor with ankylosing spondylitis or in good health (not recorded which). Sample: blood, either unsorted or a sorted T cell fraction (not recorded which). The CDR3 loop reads CASSIDRTFYGYTF. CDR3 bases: TGTGCCAGCAGCATAGACAGGACTTTCTATGGCTACACCTTC.